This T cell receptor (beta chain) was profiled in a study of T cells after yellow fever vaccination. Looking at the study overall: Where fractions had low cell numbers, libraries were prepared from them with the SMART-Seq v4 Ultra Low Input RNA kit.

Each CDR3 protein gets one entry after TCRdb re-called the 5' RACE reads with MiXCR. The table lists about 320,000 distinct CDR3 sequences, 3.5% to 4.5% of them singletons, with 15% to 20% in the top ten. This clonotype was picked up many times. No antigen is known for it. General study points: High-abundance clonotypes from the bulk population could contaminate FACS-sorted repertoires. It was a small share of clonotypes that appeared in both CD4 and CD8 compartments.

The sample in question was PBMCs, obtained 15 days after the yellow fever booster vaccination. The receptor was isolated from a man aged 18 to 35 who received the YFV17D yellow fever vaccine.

CDR3 nucleotides: TGTGCCAGCAGCCTAAGCGAAGCGGGGCCCTACGAGCAGTACTTC. As protein: CASSLSEAGPYEQYF. The genes are TRBV4-2 and TRBJ2-7; 7 bases are a match to TRBD2. CDR3 length: 15 residues. V gave up 4 bases and J gave up 2 bases; unmatched junction bases: 8. CDR1 and CDR2 from the germline V gene are LGHNA and YNFKEQ.